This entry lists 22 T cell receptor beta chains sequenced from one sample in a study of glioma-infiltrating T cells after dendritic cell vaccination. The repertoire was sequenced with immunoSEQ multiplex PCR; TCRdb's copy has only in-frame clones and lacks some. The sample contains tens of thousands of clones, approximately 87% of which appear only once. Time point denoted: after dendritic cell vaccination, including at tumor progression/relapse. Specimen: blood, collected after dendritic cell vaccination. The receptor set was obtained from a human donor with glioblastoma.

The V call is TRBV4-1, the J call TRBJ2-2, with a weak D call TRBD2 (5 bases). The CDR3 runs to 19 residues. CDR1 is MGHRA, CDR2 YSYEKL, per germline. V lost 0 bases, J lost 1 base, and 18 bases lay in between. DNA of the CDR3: TGCGCCAGCAGCCAAGATTCAGCGGAGAAACAATTGAACACCGGGGAGCTGTTTTTT. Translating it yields CASSQDSAEKQLNTGELFF.

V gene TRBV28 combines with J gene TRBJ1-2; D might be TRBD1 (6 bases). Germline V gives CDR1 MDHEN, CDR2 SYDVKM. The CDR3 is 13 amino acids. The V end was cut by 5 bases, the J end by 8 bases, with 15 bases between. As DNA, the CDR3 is TGTGCCAGCAGTCGCGGGGGCATCTCCGGCTACACCTTC. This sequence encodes CASSRGGISGYTF.

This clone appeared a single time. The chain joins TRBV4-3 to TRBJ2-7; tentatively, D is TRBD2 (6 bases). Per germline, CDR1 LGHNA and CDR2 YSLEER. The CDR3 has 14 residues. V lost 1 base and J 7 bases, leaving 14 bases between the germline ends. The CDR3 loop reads CASSQVGSGQEQYF. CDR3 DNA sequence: TGCGCCAGCAGCCAAGTAGGAAGCGGGCAGGAGCAGTACTTC.

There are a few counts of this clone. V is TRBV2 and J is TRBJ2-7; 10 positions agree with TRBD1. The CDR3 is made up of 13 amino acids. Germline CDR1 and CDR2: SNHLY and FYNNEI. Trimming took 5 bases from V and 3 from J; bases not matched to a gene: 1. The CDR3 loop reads CASSRTGGYEQYF. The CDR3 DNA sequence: TGTGCCAGCAGTAGGACAGGGGGCTACGAGCAGTACTTC.

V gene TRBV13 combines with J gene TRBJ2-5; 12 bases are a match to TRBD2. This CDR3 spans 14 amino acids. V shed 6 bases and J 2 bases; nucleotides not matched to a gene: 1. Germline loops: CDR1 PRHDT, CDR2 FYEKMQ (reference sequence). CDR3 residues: CASRTSGGQETQYF. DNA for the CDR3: TGTGCCAGCAGGACTAGCGGGGGACAAGAGACCCAGTACTTC.

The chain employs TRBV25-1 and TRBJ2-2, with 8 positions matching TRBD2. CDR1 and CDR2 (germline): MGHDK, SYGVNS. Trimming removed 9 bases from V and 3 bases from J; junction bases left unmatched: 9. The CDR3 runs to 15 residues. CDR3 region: CARRSGGGYTGELFF. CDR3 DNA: TGTGCCAGACGAAGCGGGGGAGGTTACACCGGGGAGCTGTTTTTT.

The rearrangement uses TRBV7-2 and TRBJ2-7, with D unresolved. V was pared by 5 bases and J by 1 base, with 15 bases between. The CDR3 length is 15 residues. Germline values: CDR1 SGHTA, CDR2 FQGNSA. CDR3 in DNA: TGTGCCAGCAGCCCACCCAGGCTGGTTTCCTACGAGCAGTACTTC. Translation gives CASSPPRLVSYEQYF.

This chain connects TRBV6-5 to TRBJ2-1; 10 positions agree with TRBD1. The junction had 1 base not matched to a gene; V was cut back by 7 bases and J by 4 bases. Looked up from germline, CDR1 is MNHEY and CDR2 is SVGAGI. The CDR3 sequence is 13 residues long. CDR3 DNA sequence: TGTGCCAGCAAGGGACAGGGGTACAATGAGCAGTTCTTC. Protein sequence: CASKGQGYNEQFF.

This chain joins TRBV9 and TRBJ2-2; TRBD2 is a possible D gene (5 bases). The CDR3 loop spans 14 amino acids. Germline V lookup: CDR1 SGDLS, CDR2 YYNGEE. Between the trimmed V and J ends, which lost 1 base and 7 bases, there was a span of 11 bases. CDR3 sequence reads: CASSVLSRGGELFF. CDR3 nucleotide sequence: TGTGCCAGCAGCGTATTATCCCGGGGCGGGGAGCTGTTTTTT.

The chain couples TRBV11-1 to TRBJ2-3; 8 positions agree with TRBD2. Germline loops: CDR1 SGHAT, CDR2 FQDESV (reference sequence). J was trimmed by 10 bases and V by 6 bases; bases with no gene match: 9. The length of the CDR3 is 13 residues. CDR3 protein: CASSRSGGPAQYF. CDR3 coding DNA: TGTGCCAGCAGTCGATCGGGGGGGCCAGCGCAGTATTTT. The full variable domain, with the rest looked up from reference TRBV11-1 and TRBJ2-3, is EAEVAQSPRYKITEKSQAVAFWCDPISGHATLYWYRQILGQGPELLVQFQDESVVDDSQLPKDRFSAERLKGVDSTLKIQPAELGDSAMYLCASSRSGGPAQYFGPGTRLTVL.

CDR3 in DNA: TGTGCCAGCAGCCGCCGGGCGGGTGAGCAGTTCTTC. It codes for CASSRRAGEQFF. The V and J genes are TRBV11-2 and TRBJ2-1; D possibly corresponds to TRBD2 (5 bases). Trimming took 5 bases from V and 9 from J, leaving 11 bases between them. CDR1 is SGHAT and CDR2 is FQNNGV in the germline V gene. There are 12 residues in the CDR3.

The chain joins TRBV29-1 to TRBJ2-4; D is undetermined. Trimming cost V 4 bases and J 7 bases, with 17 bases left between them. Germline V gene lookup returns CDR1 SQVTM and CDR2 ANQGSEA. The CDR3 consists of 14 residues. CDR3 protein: CSVAGQNEYNIQYF. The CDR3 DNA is TGCAGCGTTGCCGGTCAAAACGAATATAACATTCAGTACTTC.

The CDR3 spells CASSSPPSGGNTIYF. CDR3 nucleotide sequence: TGTGCCAGCAGCTCACCCCCTTCGGGTGGAAACACCATATATTTT. The chain joins TRBV5-6 to TRBJ1-3; D gene unclear. This CDR3 has 15 amino acids. Looked up from germline, CDR1 is SGHDT and CDR2 is YYEEEE. The germline V and J ends were trimmed by 3 bases and 3 bases, with 13 bases remaining between them.

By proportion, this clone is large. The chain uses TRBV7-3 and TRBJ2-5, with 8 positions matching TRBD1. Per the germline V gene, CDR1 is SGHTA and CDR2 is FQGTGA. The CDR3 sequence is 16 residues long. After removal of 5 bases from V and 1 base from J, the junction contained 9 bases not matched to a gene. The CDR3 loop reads CASSPGGGALQETQYF. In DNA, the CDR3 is TGTGCCAGCAGCCCAGGGGGCGGGGCCCTCCAAGAGACCCAGTACTTC.

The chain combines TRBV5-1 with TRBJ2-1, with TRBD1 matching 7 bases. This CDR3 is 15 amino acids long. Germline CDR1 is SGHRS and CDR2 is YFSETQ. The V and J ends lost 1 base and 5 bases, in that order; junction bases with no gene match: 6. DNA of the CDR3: TGCGCCAGCAGCTTGCCTCGGGACAGTAACAATGAGCAGTTCTTC. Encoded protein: CASSLPRDSNNEQFF.

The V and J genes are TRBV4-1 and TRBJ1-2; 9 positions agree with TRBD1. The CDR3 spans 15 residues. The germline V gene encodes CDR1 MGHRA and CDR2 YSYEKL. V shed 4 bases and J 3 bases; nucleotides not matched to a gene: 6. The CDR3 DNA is TGCGCCAGCAGCCTGTCGGACAGGGGCGACTATGGCTACACCTTC. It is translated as CASSLSDRGDYGYTF.

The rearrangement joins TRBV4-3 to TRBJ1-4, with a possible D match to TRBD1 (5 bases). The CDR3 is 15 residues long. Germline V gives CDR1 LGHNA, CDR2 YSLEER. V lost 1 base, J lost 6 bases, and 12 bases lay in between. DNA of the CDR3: TGCGCCAGCAGCCAAGCCTCGGGGGGATATGAAAAACTGTTTTTT. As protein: CASSQASGGYEKLFF.

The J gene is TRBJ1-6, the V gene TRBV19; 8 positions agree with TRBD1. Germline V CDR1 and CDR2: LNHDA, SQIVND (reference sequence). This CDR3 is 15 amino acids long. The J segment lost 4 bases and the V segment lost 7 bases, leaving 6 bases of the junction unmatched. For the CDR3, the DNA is TGTGCCAGTATCAAAGGACAGGGTTATAATTCACCCCTCCACTTT. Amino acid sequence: CASIKGQGYNSPLHF.

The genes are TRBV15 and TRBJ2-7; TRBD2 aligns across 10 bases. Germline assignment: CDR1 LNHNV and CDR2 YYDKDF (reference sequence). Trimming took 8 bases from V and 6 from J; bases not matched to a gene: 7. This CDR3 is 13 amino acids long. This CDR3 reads CATGSGLALEQYF. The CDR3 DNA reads TGTGCCACCGGTTCGGGACTAGCGCTCGAGCAGTACTTC. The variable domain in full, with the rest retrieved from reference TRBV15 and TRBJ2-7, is DAMVIQNPRYQVTQFGKPVTLSCSQTLNHNVMYWYQQKSSQAPKLLFHYYDKDFNNEADTPDNFQSRRPNTSFCFLDIRSPGLGDTAMYLCATGSGLALEQYFGPGTRLTVT.

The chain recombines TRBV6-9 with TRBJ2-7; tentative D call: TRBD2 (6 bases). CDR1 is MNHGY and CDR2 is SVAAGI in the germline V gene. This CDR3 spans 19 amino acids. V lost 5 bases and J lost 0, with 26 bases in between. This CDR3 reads CASSQGHRLEIGGSYEQYF. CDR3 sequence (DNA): TGTGCCAGCAGTCAAGGACATCGCCTAGAAATCGGGGGCTCCTACGAGCAGTACTTC.

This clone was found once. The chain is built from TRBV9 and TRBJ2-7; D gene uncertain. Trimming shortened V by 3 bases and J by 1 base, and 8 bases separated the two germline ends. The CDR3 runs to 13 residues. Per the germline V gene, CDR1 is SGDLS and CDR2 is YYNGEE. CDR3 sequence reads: CASSGGTSYEQYF. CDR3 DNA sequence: TGTGCCAGCAGCGGAGGTACTTCCTACGAGCAGTACTTC. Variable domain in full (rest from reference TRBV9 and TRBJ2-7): DSGVTQTPKHLITATGQRVTLRCSPRSGDLSVYWYQQSLDQGLQFLIQYYNGEERAKGNILERFSAQQFPDLHSELNLSSLELGDSALYFCASSGGTSYEQYFGPGTRLTVT.

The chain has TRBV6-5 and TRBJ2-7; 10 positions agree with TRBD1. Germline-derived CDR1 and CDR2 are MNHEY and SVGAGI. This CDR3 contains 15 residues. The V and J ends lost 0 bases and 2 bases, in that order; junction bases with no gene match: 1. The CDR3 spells CASSYSGQGPYEQYF. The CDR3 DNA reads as TGTGCCAGCAGTTACTCGGGACAGGGGCCCTACGAGCAGTACTTC.